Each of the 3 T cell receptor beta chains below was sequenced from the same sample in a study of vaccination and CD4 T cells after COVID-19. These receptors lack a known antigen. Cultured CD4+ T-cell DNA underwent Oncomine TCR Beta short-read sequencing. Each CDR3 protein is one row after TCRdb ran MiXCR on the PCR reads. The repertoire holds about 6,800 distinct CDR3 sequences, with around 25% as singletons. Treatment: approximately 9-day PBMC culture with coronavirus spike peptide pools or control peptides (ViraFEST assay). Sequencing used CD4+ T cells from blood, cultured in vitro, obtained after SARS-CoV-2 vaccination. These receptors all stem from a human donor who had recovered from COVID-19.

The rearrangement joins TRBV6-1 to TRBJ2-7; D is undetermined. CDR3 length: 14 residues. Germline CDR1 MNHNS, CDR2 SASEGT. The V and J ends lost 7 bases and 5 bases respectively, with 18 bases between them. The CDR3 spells CASKRVSGYDEQYF. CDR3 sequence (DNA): TGTGCCAGCAAAAGGGTGTCAGGCTACGACGAGCAGTACTTC.

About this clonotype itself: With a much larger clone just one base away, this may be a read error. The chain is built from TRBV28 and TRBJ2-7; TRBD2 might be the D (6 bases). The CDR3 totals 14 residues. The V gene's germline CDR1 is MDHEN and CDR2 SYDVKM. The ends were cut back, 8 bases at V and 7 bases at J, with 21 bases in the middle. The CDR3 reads CASDGSSVYNEQYF. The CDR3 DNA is TGTGCCAGCGACGGGAGTTCGGTCTACAATGAGCAGTACTTC.

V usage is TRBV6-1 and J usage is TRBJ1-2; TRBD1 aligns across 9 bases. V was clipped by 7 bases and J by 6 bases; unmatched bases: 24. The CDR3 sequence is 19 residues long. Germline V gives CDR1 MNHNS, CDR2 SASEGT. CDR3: CASTWVPLIRTGDGDGYTF. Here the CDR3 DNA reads TGTGCCAGCACTTGGGTCCCCCTAATACGGACAGGGGACGGTGATGGCTACACCTTC.